The 17 T cell receptor beta chains reported below all come from one sample, sequenced in a study of blood T cell repertoires in COVID-19. Assay: immunoSEQ multiplex PCR; the TCRdb copy retains only in-frame clones and omits some. The sample records 60,000 or so clones, 65% to 75% being singletons. Source material: peripheral blood. The source is an elderly woman with acute or convalescent COVID-19.

The chain links TRBV6-5 to TRBJ2-1; 9 nucleotides match TRBD2. The V and J ends lost 4 bases and 0 bases, in that order; junction bases with no gene match: 1. The CDR3 consists of 15 residues. Germline CDR1 MNHEY, CDR2 SVGAGI. CDR3 sequence: CASSLAGASYNEQFF. CDR3 in DNA: TGTGCCAGCAGTTTAGCGGGAGCCTCCTACAATGAGCAGTTCTTC.

This clone has more than one count but fewer than ten. This chain uses TRBV5-5 with TRBJ1-3, with TRBD1 identical over 10 bases. Germline V gene sequence: CDR1 SGHKS, CDR2 YYEKEE (reference sequence). V shed 4 bases, J shed 3 bases, and the junction held 4 bases outside the gene matches. The CDR3 runs 15 residues. As DNA, the CDR3 is TGTGCCAGCAGCGCCGGGACAGGGGTTGGAAACACCATATATTTT. It codes for CASSAGTGVGNTIYF.

The V gene is TRBV7-2, the J gene TRBJ1-2, with D tentatively TRBD1 (6 bases). Germline V lookup: CDR1 SGHTA, CDR2 FQGNSA. Trimming pared 1 base from V and 5 bases from J, leaving 11 bases between. The CDR3 sequence is 14 residues long. In nucleotides, the CDR3 is TGTGCCAGCAGCTTAGACCGCAGGGGATATGGCTACACCTTC. This codes for CASSLDRRGYGYTF.

This clone was seen ten or more times. The V gene is TRBV28, the J gene TRBJ1-2; 8 positions match TRBD1. Trimming at V came to 6 bases and at J to 4 bases, leaving 4 bases not matched to a gene. The CDR3 spans 13 residues. Germline-derived CDR1 and CDR2 are MDHEN and SYDVKM. CDR3 coding DNA: TGTGCCAGCAGCCAGGGACAGGTCTATGGCTACACCTTC. Its translation: CASSQGQVYGYTF.

The genes are TRBV18 and TRBJ1-2; D gene uncertain. Germline CDR1 KGHSH, CDR2 LQKENI. The ends were cut back, 6 bases at V and 0 bases at J, with 8 bases in the middle. The CDR3 spans 13 residues. The CDR3 reads CASSLGANYGYTF. The CDR3 DNA sequence: TGTGCCAGCTCTCTCGGAGCTAACTATGGCTACACCTTC.

This chain uses TRBV3-1 (or the pseudogene TRBV3-2) with TRBJ2-1, with 8 bases lining up with TRBD1. The germline V gene has CDR1 LGHDT and CDR2 YNNKEL (reference sequence). This CDR3 has 13 amino acids. V trimming: 3 bases; J trimming: 7 bases; junction bases outside the gene matches: 2. CDR3 in amino acids: CASSQTGVNEQFF. The CDR3 DNA reads TGTGCCAGCAGCCAGACAGGGGTGAATGAGCAGTTCTTC.

This clone was seen at least ten times. V is TRBV30 and J is TRBJ1-2, with D perhaps TRBD1 (5 bases). CDR1 GTSNPN and CDR2 SVGIG come from the germline V gene (reference sequence). With 3 bases removed from V and 5 bases from J, the gap between germline ends came to 10 bases. The CDR3 extends over 12 amino acids. The DNA for the CDR3 is TGTGCCTGGAGATCGGGGGAGTATGGCTACACCTTC. Its protein is CAWRSGEYGYTF.

The genes are TRBV5-5 and TRBJ2-7; 8 nucleotides align to TRBD1. Germline trimming cut 4 bases from V and 3 bases from J; bases unmatched to any gene: 9. In germline, CDR1 is SGHKS, CDR2 YYEKEE (reference sequence). The length of the CDR3 is 15 residues. CDR3 loop: CASSEGQAAVYEQYF. The DNA of the CDR3 is TGTGCCAGCAGCGAGGGACAGGCGGCGGTCTACGAGCAGTACTTC. Variable domain in full (rest from reference TRBV5-5 and TRBJ2-7): DAGVTQSPTHLIKTRGQQVTLRCSPISGHKSVSWYQQVLGQGPQFIFQYYEKEERGRGNFPDRFSARQFPNYSSELNVNALLLGDSALYLCASSEGQAAVYEQYFGPGTRLTVT.

The chain uses TRBV6-5 and TRBJ1-5, with D possibly matching TRBD1 (5 bases). The CDR3 has 15 residues. V gave up 5 bases and J gave up 4 bases, with 15 bases separating them. Germline lookup yields CDR1 MNHEY and CDR2 SVGAGI. Here the CDR3 reads CASSPAGIPNQPQHF. DNA of the CDR3: TGTGCCAGCAGTCCCGCAGGGATTCCTAATCAGCCCCAGCATTTT.

This CDR3 reads CASSPSVTGHEQYF. The CDR3 DNA is TGTGCCAGCTCACCTAGCGTGACGGGCCACGAGCAGTACTTC. This sequence joins TRBV18 and TRBJ2-7; tentative D call: TRBD2 (5 bases). Between the trimmed V and J ends, which lost 3 bases and 5 bases, there was a span of 14 bases. This CDR3 comprises 14 residues. The V gene's germline CDR1 is KGHSH and CDR2 LQKENI.

This chain connects TRBV16 to TRBJ2-1, with 10 bases lining up with TRBD1. The CDR3 runs 17 residues. V was pared by 7 bases and J by 8 bases, with 17 bases of the junction left unmatched. Germline V gene sequence: CDR1 KGHSY, CDR2 FQNENV. Here the CDR3 DNA reads TGTGCCAGCATCATCCAGGGGCATAGACAGGGGGCTGATGAGCAGTTCTTC. Translated: CASIIQGHRQGADEQFF.

The CDR3 is CASSPTGLYTEAFF. The CDR3, as DNA: TGTGCCAGCAGCCCTACAGGGCTTTACACTGAAGCTTTCTTT. The chain combines TRBV3-1 (or the pseudogene TRBV3-2) with TRBJ1-1; D is perhaps TRBD1 (6 bases). The CDR3 runs 14 residues. Germline CDR1 is LGHDT and CDR2 is YNNKEL (reference sequence). The V gene lost 4 bases and the J gene lost 3 bases, with 12 bases spanning the gap.

This clone came up once. The chain carries TRBV6-5 and TRBJ2-3; 8 nucleotides line up with TRBD2. V dropped 5 bases and J dropped 5; count of bases not matched to a gene: 9. The CDR3 loop spans 15 amino acids. The germline V gene encodes CDR1 MNHEY and CDR2 SVGAGI. The CDR3 nucleotides read TGTGCCAGCAGTAGCGGGAGAAGCGCCGGAGATACGCAGTATTTT. Translation: CASSSGRSAGDTQYF.

This clone appeared a few times. V and J are TRBV5-4 and TRBJ2-7, with TRBD2 matching 9 bases. This CDR3 is built from 14 residues. Germline loops: CDR1 SGHNT, CDR2 YYREEE (reference sequence). The V segment lost 4 bases and the J segment 0 bases; nucleotides outside the gene matches: 2. The CDR3 sequence: CASSLSGSSYEQYF. For the CDR3, the DNA is TGTGCCAGCAGCCTTAGCGGGAGCTCCTACGAGCAGTACTTC.

V and J are TRBV7-2 and TRBJ2-2; TRBD2 is a possible D gene (5 bases). The CDR3 extends over 15 amino acids. The germline gives CDR1 SGHTA, CDR2 FQGNSA. V lost 3 bases to trimming and J lost 8 bases, with 16 bases between them. The CDR3 protein is CASSFRGGEKGELFF. The CDR3 DNA is TGTGCCAGCAGCTTTCGCGGTGGGGAGAAAGGGGAGCTGTTTTTT. Full variable domain (outside the CDR3, taken from reference TRBV7-2 and TRBJ2-2): GAGVSQSPSNKVTEKGKDVELRCDPISGHTALYWYRQSLGQGLEFLIYFQGNSAPDKSGLPSDRFSAERTGGSVSTLTIQRTQQEDSAVYLCASSFRGGEKGELFFGEGSRLTVL.

The rearrangement links TRBV5-5 to TRBJ1-1; 7 bases match TRBD1. V dropped 4 bases and J dropped 3; count of bases not matched to a gene: 6. The CDR3 runs 14 residues. Germline V CDR1 and CDR2: SGHKS, YYEKEE (reference sequence). The CDR3, as DNA: TGTGCCAGCAGCATAACAGGGGTGGACACTGAAGCTTTCTTT. Its translation: CASSITGVDTEAFF.

In nucleotides, the CDR3 is TGTGCCAGCAGTTTAGTGGGACAGGGAAACACCGGGGAGCTGTTTTTT. It specifies CASSLVGQGNTGELFF. The chain carries TRBV28 and TRBJ2-2; 9 nucleotides match TRBD1. The length of the CDR3 is 16 residues. V lost 2 bases and J lost 2; bases outside the gene matches: 3. In germline, CDR1 is MDHEN, CDR2 SYDVKM. Full variable domain (rest looked up from reference TRBV28 and TRBJ2-2): DVKVTQSSRYLVKRTGEKVFLECVQDMDHENMFWYRQDPGLGLRLIYFSYDVKMKEKGDIPEGYSVSREKKERFSLILESASTNQTSMYLCASSLVGQGNTGELFFGEGSRLTVL.